This T cell receptor beta chain was documented in a study of blood T cell repertoires in COVID-19. Study as a whole: Whether acute or convalescent, the COVID-19 samples came from the United States, Italy and Spain.

Germline CDR1 and CDR2: SGHTA and FQGNSA. V was shortened by 5 bases and J by 0 bases, with 10 bases between the two germline ends. The CDR3 spans 15 residues. This clone has a handful of counts. As handled by the study authors: Amplification of reference gene primers was used by the study to estimate nucleated cell counts. The assay was immunoSEQ multiplex PCR, and TCRdb's table has in-frame clones only and misses some. Clonal size and the V and J genes are those of that table, whereas D and trimming came from the DNA. The sample gives about 170,000 clones, more than 65% of which show up once; 11% is in the top ten.

The sequence was collected from a man in his 70s with active or convalescent COVID-19. Sequencing used peripheral blood. The chain links TRBV7-2 to TRBJ2-2; the D gene is possibly TRBD1 (6 bases). DNA of the CDR3: TGTGCCAGCAGCATCCGGGACACGAACACCGGGGAGCTGTTTTTT. It yields the protein CASSIRDTNTGELFF.